This T cell receptor beta chain was documented in a study of beta chain features in type 1 diabetes. Germline CDR1 MDHEN, CDR2 SYDVKM. The CDR3 is 13 amino acids. Trimming removed 10 bases at V and 4 bases at J, with 17 bases between. The study reverse transcribed the entire isolated RNA, so it sequenced expressed TCRB transcripts. The method was immunoSEQ multiplex PCR; TCRdb's version includes in-frame clones alone and lacks a portion of them. The sample includes about 340,000 clones, 8% of them seen just once. Sequencing was carried out using central memory CD4+ T cells from blood. The gene calls are TRBV28 and TRBJ2-7, with D tentatively TRBD1 or TRBD2 (5 bases each). The clonotype comes from a woman aged 18-29 years in good health. CDR3 DNA: TGTGCCACCCACGGGGCCGGGGAATACGAGCAGTACTTC. It yields the protein CATHGAGEYEQYF.